This TCR beta chain was captured in a study of T cell clusters in autoimmune cytopenias (dated by TCRdb to about 2019). In terms of the full investigation: A mean age of around 50 years and a median age of 59 years were recorded for the healthy donor controls, of whom about half of the roughly 43 were female. Per sample, TRB sequencing gave a median depth of roughly 52,000 reads and a median of roughly 2,500 distinct TRB clonotypes. Alongside healthy, CLL and autoimmune hepatitis controls, autoimmune cytopenia patients had their peripheral blood TRB and IGH repertoires sequenced at active disease and again during treatment follow-up. The goal of the study was to determine whether autoimmune cytopenia patients have a disease-specific immune repertoire signature that could serve as a blood-based biomarker. For primary cytopenia the controls were under 30 age-matched healthy donors, whereas for secondary cytopenia the controls were more than eleven age-matched CLL patients. The comparison group for autoimmune hepatitis repertoires was 20 to 25 healthy donors matched for age and sex.

The paper as a whole reports these results and caveats: Healthy donors showed almost three-fold more exclusive TRB clusters than active autoimmune hepatitis patients, consistent with an autoimmunity-wide signature. The cluster-lack signature was not seen for secondary cytopenia versus CLL, apparently masked by the dominant lymphoma-associated repertoire. TRB repertoire shifts, with less even repertoires observed in secondary cytopenia and CLL, were mostly attributed to lymphoma bias rather than autoimmunity. The T cell clusters were only ever defined in silico, so experimental validation of their functional role was still needed. A lack of physiological T cell clusters in primary autoimmune cytopenia patients was suggested by GLIPH, as 51 clusters were found to be exclusive to healthy donors versus 15 to 20 exclusive to patients.

Frequency shows this clonotype is medium-sized (0.01 to 0.1%); no count was noted. The target of this receptor is not known. TRB rearrangements were amplified by multiplex PCR using a touch-down protocol with TRB-A and TRB-B primer pools mixed in one tube. Two consecutive PCR reactions with Phusion HS II polymerase added Illumina adapters and sample indices to the amplicons. After gel purification with the NucleoSpin Gel and PCR Clean-up kit, the amplicons were quantified by Qubit and checked for quality on an Agilent 2100 Bioanalyzer. Sequencing of the libraries was done on an Illumina MiSeq with paired-end, single-indexed, 600-cycle runs. Per the original workflow: MiXCR version 2.1.12 with the default MiXCR reference library was used to align and assemble TRB reads. A clone was defined by each unique CDR3 nucleotide sequence, and analysis was restricted to productive sequences with at least two reads. Alpha-parameterized diversity profiles (alpha 0 to 5), including the Shannon (alpha 1) and Simpson (alpha 2) indices, were computed with an R script to assess repertoire diversity. The tcR package was used to compute combinatorial TRB VJ usage, which was then compared between cohorts by principal component analysis with ade4. GLIPH was used to cluster TCRbeta CDR3s in pairs of cohorts matched for age and read depth, and a Wilcoxon test was used to compare cluster frequencies. TCRdb reprocessed the public reads and reports one entry per CDR3 protein sequence, without DNA. These V and J calls are TCRdb output, not the study's own analysis. The sample's table covers around 2,200 distinct CDR3 sequences. The ten largest make up 5.5% to 7.5% of the sample.

TRB amplification used 250 ng of peripheral blood genomic DNA, tens of thousands of genome equivalents, per sample. This sample also appeared in a second study, on T cell repertoires in aging, cancer and after chemotherapy. According to the second study: Donors were distributed across six age groups ranging from 30 or younger to 70 or older, with at least three individuals included per group. Control TCR repertoires from healthy donors were recorded across several months to years, and re-sampling revealed clear clonal overlap. The full dataset contained 9.1 million or so TCR reads. Compared with age-matched healthy donors, untreated patients with hematological or solid cancers had significantly lower TCR diversity and higher clonality in blood. Declining TCR diversity with age in healthy donors was mainly explained by loss of richness; in cancer patients, loss of evenness also contributed. An increase in median generation probability over the chemotherapy interval was observed in both cancer cohorts, suggesting that the repertoire was reconstituted through rebound thymic output. It was noted by the authors that conclusions about immunological memory after chemotherapy cannot be drawn from the repertoire data. To examine immunoaging and T cell reconstitution after chemotherapy, the study profiled TCR beta repertoires in peripheral blood from healthy donors and cancer patients. A cohort of 220 or so cancer patients (approximately 92 with hematological and approximately 120 with solid cancers) was assembled, and roughly 98 healthy donors were included as a reference group. Processing of the TRB sequences was carried out with MiXCR versions 2.12 and 3.0.5. The repertoire metrics were Shannon diversity, evenness, clonality (calculated as one minus evenness), and diversity profiles parameterized by alpha from 0 to 5. The IGoR algorithm was used to compute generation probabilities of clones in paired pre- and post-chemotherapy samples.

Material for sequencing was peripheral blood. The clonotype originates from a human donor in good health.

The CDR3 here reads CASSLGTGAINQPQHF. This receptor chain uses TRBV5-5 and TRBJ1-5; TCRdb lists TRBD1, though no DNA is available to test this call. The germline V gene (reference sequence) sets CDR1 to SGHKS and CDR2 to YYEKEE. The CDR3 sequence holds 16 residues, the cysteine and phenylalanine included. A DNA sequence was not provided.